The 3 T cell receptor beta chains given below trace back to one sample, sequenced in a study of cytomegalovirus exposure and HLA in healthy donors. Amplification used 60 Vbeta primers and 13 Jbeta primers. Using immunoSEQ multiplex PCR, the repertoire was profiled, and TCRdb retains in-frame clones only, with some absent. The profile covers about 160,000 clones, with 75% to 90% appearing a single time and approximately 2% taken by the ten largest. Sequencing used PBMCs. These receptors all stem from a woman under 30 in good health and CMV-seronegative.

The chain uses TRBV19 and TRBJ1-1; D remains unclear. V was pared by 3 bases and J by 7 bases, with 6 bases between. This CDR3 is 11 amino acids long. Germline CDR1 reads LNHDA; CDR2 reads SQIVND (reference sequence). CDR3 sequence reads: CASSIRFEAFF. DNA for the CDR3: TGTGCCAGTAGTATCAGGTTTGAAGCTTTCTTT.

V gene TRBV7-8 combines with J gene TRBJ1-3, with 7 bases identical to TRBD1. V shed 6 bases and J 5 bases; nucleotides not matched to a gene: 10. CDR3 size: 15 residues. Germline CDR1 and CDR2: SGHVS and FQNEAQ. Written as DNA, the CDR3 is TGTGCCAGCAGACATAGACAGGGCCCAAGAAACACCATATATTTT. Amino acid sequence: CASRHRQGPRNTIYF.

This sequence joins TRBV6-5 and TRBJ2-1; TRBD1 is a possible D gene (6 bases). V was cut by 10 bases and J by 8 bases, with 12 bases left in between. Germline V gene data show CDR1 as MNHEY and CDR2 as SVGAGI. This CDR3 comprises 11 residues. Here the CDR3 reads CATRGTHEQFF. CDR3 DNA sequence: TGTGCCACGAGGGGGACCCATGAGCAGTTCTTC.